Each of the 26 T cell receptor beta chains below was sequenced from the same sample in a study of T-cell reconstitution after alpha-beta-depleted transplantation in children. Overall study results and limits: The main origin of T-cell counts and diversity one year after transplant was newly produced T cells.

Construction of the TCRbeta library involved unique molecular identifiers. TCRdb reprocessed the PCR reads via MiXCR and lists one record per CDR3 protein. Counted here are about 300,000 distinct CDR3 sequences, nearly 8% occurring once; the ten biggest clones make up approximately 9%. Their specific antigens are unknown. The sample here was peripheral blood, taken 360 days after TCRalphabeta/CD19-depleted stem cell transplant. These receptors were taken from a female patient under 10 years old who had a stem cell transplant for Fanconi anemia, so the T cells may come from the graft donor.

CDR3 DNA sequence: TGTGCCAGCAGCCCCCATAGGACTAGCGGGGGGTTCAATGAGCAGTTCTTC. This translates into CASSPHRTSGGFNEQFF. V is TRBV11-2 and J is TRBJ2-1; 14 nucleotides agree with TRBD2. The CDR3 has 17 residues. Trimming cost V 5 bases and J 6 bases; bases outside gene matches: 9. Germline CDR1 is SGHAT and CDR2 is FQNNGV.

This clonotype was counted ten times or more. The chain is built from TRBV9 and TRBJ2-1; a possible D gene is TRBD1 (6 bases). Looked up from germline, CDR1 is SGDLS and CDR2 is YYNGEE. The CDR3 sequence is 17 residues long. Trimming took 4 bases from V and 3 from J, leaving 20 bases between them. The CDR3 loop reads CASSLDRLARIYNEQFF. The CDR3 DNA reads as TGTGCCAGCAGCCTCGACAGGTTAGCCCGTATCTACAATGAGCAGTTCTTC.

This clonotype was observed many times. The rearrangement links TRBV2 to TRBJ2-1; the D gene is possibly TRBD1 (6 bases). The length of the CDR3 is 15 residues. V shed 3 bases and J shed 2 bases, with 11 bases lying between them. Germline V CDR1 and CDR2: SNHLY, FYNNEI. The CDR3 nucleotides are TGTGCCAGCAGTGACGTCAGGGGAGCCTACAATGAGCAGTTCTTC. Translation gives CASSDVRGAYNEQFF.

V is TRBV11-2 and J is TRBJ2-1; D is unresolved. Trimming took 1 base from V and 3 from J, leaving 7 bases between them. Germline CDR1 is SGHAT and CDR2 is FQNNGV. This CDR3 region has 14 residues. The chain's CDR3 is CASSLVFNYNEQFF. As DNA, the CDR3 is TGTGCCAGCAGCTTAGTGTTCAACTACAATGAGCAGTTCTTC.

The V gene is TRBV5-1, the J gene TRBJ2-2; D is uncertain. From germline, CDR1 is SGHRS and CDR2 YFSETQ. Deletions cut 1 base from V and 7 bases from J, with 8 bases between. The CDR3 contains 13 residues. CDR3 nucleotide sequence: TGCGCCAGCAGCTTGAACGGTTTCGGGGAGCTGTTTTTT. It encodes CASSLNGFGELFF.

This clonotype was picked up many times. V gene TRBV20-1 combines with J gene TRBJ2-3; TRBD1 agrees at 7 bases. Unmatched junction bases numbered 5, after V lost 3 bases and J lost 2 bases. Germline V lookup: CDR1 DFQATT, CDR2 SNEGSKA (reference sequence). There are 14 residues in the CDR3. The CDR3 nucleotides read TGCAGTGCTAGTTCGCAGGGGGACACAGATACGCAGTATTTT. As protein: CSASSQGDTDTQYF.

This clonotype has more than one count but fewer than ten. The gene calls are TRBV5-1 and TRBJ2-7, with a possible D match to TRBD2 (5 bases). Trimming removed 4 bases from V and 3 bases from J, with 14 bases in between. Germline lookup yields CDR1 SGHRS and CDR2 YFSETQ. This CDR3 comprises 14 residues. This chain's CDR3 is CASSQAGRGYEQYF. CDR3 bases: TGCGCCAGCAGCCAAGCCGGACGGGGCTACGAGCAGTACTTC.

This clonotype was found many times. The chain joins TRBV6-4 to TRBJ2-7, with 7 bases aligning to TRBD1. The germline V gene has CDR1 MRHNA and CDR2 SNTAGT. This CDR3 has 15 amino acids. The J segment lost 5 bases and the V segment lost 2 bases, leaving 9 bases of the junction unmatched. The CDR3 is CASSDRQGRIDEQYV. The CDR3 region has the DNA TGTGCCAGCAGTGACCGACAGGGTCGTATTGACGAGCAGTACGTC.

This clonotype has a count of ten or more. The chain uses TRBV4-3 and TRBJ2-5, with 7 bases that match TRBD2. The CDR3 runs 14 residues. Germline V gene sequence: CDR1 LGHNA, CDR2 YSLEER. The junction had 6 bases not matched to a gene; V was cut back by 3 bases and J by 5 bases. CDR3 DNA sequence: TGCGCCAGCAGCCAGTGGACTAGGGAGGAGACCCAGTACTTC. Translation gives CASSQWTREETQYF.

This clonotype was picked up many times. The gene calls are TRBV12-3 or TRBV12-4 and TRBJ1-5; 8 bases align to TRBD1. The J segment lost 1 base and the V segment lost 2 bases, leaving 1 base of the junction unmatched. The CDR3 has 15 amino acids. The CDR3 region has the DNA TGTGCCAGCAGTTTACAGGGGGCAAGCAATCAGCCCCAGCATTTT. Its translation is CASSLQGASNQPQHF.

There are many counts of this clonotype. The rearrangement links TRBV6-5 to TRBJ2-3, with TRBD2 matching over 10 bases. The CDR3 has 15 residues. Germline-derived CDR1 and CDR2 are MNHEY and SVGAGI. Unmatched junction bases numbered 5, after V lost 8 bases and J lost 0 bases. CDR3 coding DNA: TGTGCCAGCCGAGCGGGGGGGCCTAGCACAGATACGCAGTATTTT. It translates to CASRAGGPSTDTQYF.

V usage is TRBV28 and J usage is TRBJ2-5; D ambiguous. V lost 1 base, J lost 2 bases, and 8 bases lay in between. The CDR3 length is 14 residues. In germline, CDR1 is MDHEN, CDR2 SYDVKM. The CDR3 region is CASSLFAQQETQYF. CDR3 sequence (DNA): TGTGCCAGCAGTTTATTTGCACAGCAAGAGACCCAGTACTTC.

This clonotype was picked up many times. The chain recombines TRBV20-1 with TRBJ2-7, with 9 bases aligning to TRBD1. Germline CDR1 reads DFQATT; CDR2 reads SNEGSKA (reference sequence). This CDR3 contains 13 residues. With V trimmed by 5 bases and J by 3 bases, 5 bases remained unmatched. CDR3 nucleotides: TGCAGTGCTGGGACAGGGCTAAACTACGAGCAGTACTTC. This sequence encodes CSAGTGLNYEQYF.

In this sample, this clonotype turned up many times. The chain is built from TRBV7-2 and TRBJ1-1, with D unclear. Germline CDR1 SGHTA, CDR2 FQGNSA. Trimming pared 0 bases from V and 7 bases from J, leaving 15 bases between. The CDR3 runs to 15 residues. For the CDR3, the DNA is TGTGCCAGCAGCTTAGCGGGCGCAGCCTCAAGTGAAGCTTTCTTT. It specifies CASSLAGAASSEAFF.

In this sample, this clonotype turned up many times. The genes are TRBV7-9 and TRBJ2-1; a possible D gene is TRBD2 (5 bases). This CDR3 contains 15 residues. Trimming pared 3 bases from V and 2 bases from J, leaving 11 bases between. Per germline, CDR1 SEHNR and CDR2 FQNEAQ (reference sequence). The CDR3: CASSLRTGPYNEQFF. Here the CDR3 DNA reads TGTGCCAGCAGCTTGAGGACTGGTCCCTACAATGAGCAGTTCTTC.

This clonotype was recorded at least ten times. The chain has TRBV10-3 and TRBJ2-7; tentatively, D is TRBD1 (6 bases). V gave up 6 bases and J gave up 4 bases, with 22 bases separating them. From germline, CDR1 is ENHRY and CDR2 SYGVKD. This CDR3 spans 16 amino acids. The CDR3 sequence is CAIRQTTGKDLYEQYF. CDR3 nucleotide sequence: TGTGCCATCAGACAGACCACAGGGAAGGACCTATACGAGCAGTACTTC.

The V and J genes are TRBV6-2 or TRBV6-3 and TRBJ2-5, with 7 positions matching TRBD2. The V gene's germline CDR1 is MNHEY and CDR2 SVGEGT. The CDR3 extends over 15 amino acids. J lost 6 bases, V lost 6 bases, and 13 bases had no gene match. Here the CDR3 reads CASRPLAAALKTQYF. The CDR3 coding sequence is TGTGCCAGCAGGCCCCTAGCGGCGGCCTTAAAGACCCAGTACTTC.

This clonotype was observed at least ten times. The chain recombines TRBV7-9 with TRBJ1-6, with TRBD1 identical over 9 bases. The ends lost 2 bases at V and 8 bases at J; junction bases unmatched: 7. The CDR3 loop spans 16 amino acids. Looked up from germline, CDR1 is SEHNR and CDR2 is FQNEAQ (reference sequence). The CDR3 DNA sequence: TGTGCCAGCAGCTTATGGCCCCGGGACAGGGATTCACCCCTCCACTTT. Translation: CASSLWPRDRDSPLHF.

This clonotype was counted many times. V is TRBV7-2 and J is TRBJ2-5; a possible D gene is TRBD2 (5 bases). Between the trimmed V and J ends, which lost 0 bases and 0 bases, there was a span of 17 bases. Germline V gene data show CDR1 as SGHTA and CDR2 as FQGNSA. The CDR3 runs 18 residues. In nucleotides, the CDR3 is TGTGCCAGCAGCTTAGCTAGGAGGAGTAGAGCGTACCAAGAGACCCAGTACTTC. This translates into CASSLARRSRAYQETQYF.

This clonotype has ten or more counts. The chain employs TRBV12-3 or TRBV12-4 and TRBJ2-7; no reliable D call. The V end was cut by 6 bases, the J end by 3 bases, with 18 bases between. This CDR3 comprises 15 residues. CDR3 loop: CASSLGSSPLYEQYF. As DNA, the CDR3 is TGTGCCAGCAGCCTGGGCAGCAGCCCCCTCTACGAGCAGTACTTC.

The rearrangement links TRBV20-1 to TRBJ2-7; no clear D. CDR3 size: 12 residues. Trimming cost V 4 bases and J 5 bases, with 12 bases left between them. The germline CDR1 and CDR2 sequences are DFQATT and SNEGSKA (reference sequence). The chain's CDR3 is CSAKPGPNEQYF. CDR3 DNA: TGCAGTGCTAAGCCAGGACCCAACGAGCAGTACTTC.

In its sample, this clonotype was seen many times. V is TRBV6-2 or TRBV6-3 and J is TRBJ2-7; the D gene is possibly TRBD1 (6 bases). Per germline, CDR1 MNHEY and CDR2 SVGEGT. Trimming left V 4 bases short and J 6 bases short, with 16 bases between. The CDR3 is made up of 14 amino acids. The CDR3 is CASSFSAGVGEQYV. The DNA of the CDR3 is TGTGCCAGCAGTTTCTCGGCAGGGGTGGGCGAGCAGTACGTC.

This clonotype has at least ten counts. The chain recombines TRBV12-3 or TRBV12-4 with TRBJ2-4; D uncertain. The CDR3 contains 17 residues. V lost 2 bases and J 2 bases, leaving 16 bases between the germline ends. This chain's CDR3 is CASSLRASYSPKNIQYF. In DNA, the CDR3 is TGTGCCAGCAGTTTACGGGCATCTTACTCTCCCAAAAACATTCAGTACTTC.

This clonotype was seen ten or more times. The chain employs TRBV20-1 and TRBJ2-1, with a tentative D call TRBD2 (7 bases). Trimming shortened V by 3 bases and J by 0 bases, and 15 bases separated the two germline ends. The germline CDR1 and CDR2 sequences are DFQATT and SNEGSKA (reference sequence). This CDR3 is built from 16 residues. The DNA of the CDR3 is TGCAGTGCTAGTCTTCGGGGGGCAAGCTCCTACAATGAGCAGTTCTTC. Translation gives CSASLRGASSYNEQFF.

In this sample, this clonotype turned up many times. In DNA form, the CDR3 reads TGCAGTGCTACCCAGGGACTAGACCAAGAGACCCAGTACTTC. Encoded protein: CSATQGLDQETQYF. The chain recombines TRBV20-1 with TRBJ2-5; 8 positions agree with TRBD2. CDR1 is DFQATT, CDR2 SNEGSKA, per germline (reference sequence). The CDR3 has 14 amino acids. Germline trimming cut 4 bases from V and 0 bases from J; bases unmatched to any gene: 4.

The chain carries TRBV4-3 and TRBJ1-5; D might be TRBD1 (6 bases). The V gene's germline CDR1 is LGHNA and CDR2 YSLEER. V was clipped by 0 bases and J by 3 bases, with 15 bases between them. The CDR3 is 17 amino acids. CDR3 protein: CASSQDTLDRPNQPQHF. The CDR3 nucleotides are TGCGCCAGCAGCCAAGACACCCTGGACAGACCCAATCAGCCCCAGCATTTT.